The clone carrying this T cell receptor (beta chain) was observed at least ten times. The TCRbeta library incorporated unique molecular identifiers. TCRdb redid the calling of the PCR reads with MiXCR, one entry per CDR3 protein. The sample has 200,000 to 300,000 distinct CDR3 sequences; around 12% are singletons. These data originate in a study of T-cell reconstitution after alpha-beta-depleted transplantation in children. V shed 3 bases, J shed 6 bases, and the junction held 8 bases outside the gene matches. This CDR3 has 15 residues. Per germline, CDR1 SGDLS and CDR2 YYNGEE. The sequence was obtained from a human donor who donated a stem cell graft to a child with acute lymphoblastic leukemia. Specimen: PBMCs from the stem cell graft donor, collected from the stem cell graft. This sequence joins TRBV9 and TRBJ1-1; 10 bases fit TRBD1. As DNA, the CDR3 is TGTGCCAGCAGCGCCGGGACAGGGGTCCTACCTGAAGCTTTCTTT. Protein: CASSAGTGVLPEAFF.